This TCR beta chain came from a study of T cells in Graves' hyperthyroidism and ophthalmopathy. CDR1 is SGHTA and CDR2 is FQGTGA in the germline V gene. The CDR3 is 15 residues long. V gave up 5 bases and J gave up 0 bases, with 11 bases separating them. A lack of ophthalmopathy progression within 18 months defined stable Graves' hyperthyroidism. Newly diagnosed hyperthyroidism patients aged 18 to 65 years had disease lasting under 2 months. Study-wide findings and caveats: In blood, most of the thyroid clonotypes expanded above 0.001 were also present.

This clonotype showed up many times. Antigen specificity is unknown. TCR beta CDR3 regions were amplified from RNA. RT-PCR in the first round (using the HTBI primer set) targeted the TCR CDR3. MiXCR was run by TCRdb on the multiplex PCR reads, yielding one entry per CDR3 protein. The table has about 420,000 distinct CDR3 sequences, around 14% seen once. The chain uses TRBV7-3 and TRBJ2-1; D is ambiguous. The receptor's source is a young woman with Graves' hyperthyroidism. Sequencing was carried out using blood. CDR3 in DNA: TGTGCCAGCAGCCAGACACATAGCTCCTACAATGAGCAGTTCTTC. Translated: CASSQTHSSYNEQFF.